The 22 T cell receptor beta chains listed next were all sequenced from one sample in a study of radiation and T cells in renal cell carcinoma. Repertoires were generated with immunoSEQ multiplex PCR, while TCRdb's copy carries only in-frame clones and drops some. The sample yields under 55,000 clones, about 83% seen once. Time point described: baseline pretreatment blood. Sample treatment: 15 Gy SBRT to primary tumor, nephrectomy 4 weeks later. The starting material was blood, obtained from a patient whose treatment included radiotherapy and nephrectomy. The receptors come from a woman between 65 and 79 years old with renal cell carcinoma.

V usage is TRBV2 and J usage is TRBJ2-7, with D possibly TRBD2 on 6 matching bases. The V end lost 6 bases, the J end lost 5 bases, and 17 bases lay between the germline ends. The CDR3 has 14 amino acids. The germline CDR1 and CDR2 sequences are SNHLY and FYNNEI. The CDR3 nucleotides are TGTGCCAGCAGGGGGGGACTCCCTTCCAACGAGCAGTACTTC. Translating it yields CASRGGLPSNEQYF.

This sequence joins TRBV11-1 and TRBJ2-7; no firm D call. The V end was cut by 2 bases, the J end by 5 bases, with 10 bases between. This CDR3 is built from 13 residues. The germline V gene encodes CDR1 SGHAT and CDR2 FQDESV (reference sequence). The CDR3 DNA sequence: TGTGCCAGCAGCTTAATCGTAGGTGACGAGCAGTACTTC. It is translated as CASSLIVGDEQYF.

This clone has only one observation. The chain employs TRBV7-3 and TRBJ1-5; D is uncertain. The CDR3 extends over 13 amino acids. The germline V gene encodes CDR1 SGHTA and CDR2 FQGTGA. Between the trimmed V and J ends, which lost 3 bases and 9 bases, there was a span of 12 bases. The CDR3 DNA is TGTGCCAGCAGCTTTGCCCCAGGAGGGCCCCAGCATTTT. This sequence encodes CASSFAPGGPQHF.

J is TRBJ2-7 and V is TRBV27, with 8 bases identical to TRBD1. CDR3 size: 16 residues. V lost 2 bases, J lost 3 bases, and 9 bases stayed unmatched. Germline values: CDR1 MNHEY, CDR2 SMNVEV (reference sequence). The CDR3 region has the DNA TGTGCCAGCAGTTTAGACGGACAGGGTAGTGGCTACGAGCAGTACTTC. Its protein is CASSLDGQGSGYEQYF.

This chain links TRBV2 with TRBJ1-5; TRBD1 matches at 7 bases. This CDR3 contains 15 residues. From germline, CDR1 is SNHLY and CDR2 FYNNEI. The J segment lost 3 bases and the V segment lost 4 bases, leaving 6 bases of the junction unmatched. CDR3 in DNA: TGTGCCAGCAGTGTTGACAGGGTTACCAATCAGCCCCAGCATTTT. Its translation: CASSVDRVTNQPQHF. Looking up the rest from reference TRBV2 and TRBJ1-5 gives the full variable domain: EPEVTQTPSHQVTQMGQEVILRCVPISNHLYFYWYRQILGQKVEFLVSFYNNEISEKSEIFDDQFSVERPDGSNFTLKIRSTKLEDSAMYFCASSVDRVTNQPQHFGDGTRLSIL.

CDR3 DNA sequence: TGTGCCAGCAGACACAACAGGGAAGGCAATTCACCCCTCCACTTT. Translation gives CASRHNREGNSPLHF. The gene calls are TRBV6-5 and TRBJ1-6, with a weak D call TRBD1 (6 bases). With 6 bases removed from V and 7 bases from J, the gap between germline ends came to 16 bases. Germline values: CDR1 MNHEY, CDR2 SVGAGI. The CDR3 contains 15 residues.

V usage is TRBV4-1 and J usage is TRBJ2-7, with 13 nucleotides matching TRBD2. The junction had 5 bases not matched to a gene; V was cut back by 5 bases and J by 4 bases. Looked up from germline, CDR1 is MGHRA and CDR2 is YSYEKL. This CDR3 is built from 15 residues. The CDR3 region is CASSLGLAGAYEQYF. In nucleotides, the CDR3 is TGCGCCAGCAGCTTAGGACTAGCGGGGGCGTACGAGCAGTACTTC.

On this clone itself: The sample has other DNA sequences that encode this CDR3 too. The V and J genes are TRBV15 and TRBJ1-4, with TRBD1 as a possible D gene (6 bases). The germline V gene has CDR1 LNHNV and CDR2 YYDKDF (reference sequence). The CDR3 covers 14 residues. V was shortened by 0 bases and J by 7 bases, with 9 bases between the two germline ends. The CDR3 protein is CATSRDRGSEKLFF. CDR3 DNA sequence: TGTGCCACCAGCAGAGATAGGGGGAGTGAAAAACTGTTTTTT.

The genes are TRBV21-1 and TRBJ1-5; TRBD1 is taken as the D call from the table, unchecked against the DNA. TRBV21-1 is reported as a pseudogene. The length of the CDR3 is 16 residues. The CDR3 is CASSKAAGGRGQPQHF. For the CDR3, the DNA is TGTGCCAGCAGCAAAGCCGCAGGGGGCAGGGGACAGCCCCAGCATTTT.

The V gene is TRBV5-1, the J gene TRBJ1-4, with TRBD1 as a possible D gene (5 bases). The CDR3 consists of 14 residues. CDR1 and CDR2 from the germline V gene are SGHRS and YFSETQ. CDR3 protein: CSYADWGDSEKLFF. In DNA, the CDR3 is TGCAGCTACGCTGACTGGGGGGATAGTGAAAAACTGTTTTTT. The full variable domain, rest sourced from reference TRBV5-1 and TRBJ1-4, is KAGVTQTPRYLIKTRGQQVTLSCSPISGHRSVSWYQQTPGQGLQFLFEYFSETQRNKGNFPGRFSGRQFSNSRSEMNVSTLELGDSALYLCSYADWGDSEKLFFGSGTQLSVL.

The chain recombines TRBV27 with TRBJ1-2; possible D gene TRBD1, 6 bases. From germline, CDR1 is MNHEY and CDR2 SMNVEV (reference sequence). The CDR3 has 13 residues. Trimming pared 5 bases from V and 4 bases from J, leaving 11 bases between. CDR3 nucleotide sequence: TGTGCCAGCAGTCTACAGGGATTCTATGGCTACACCTTC. Its protein product is CASSLQGFYGYTF.

The chain carries TRBV4-3 and TRBJ1-5; a possible D gene is TRBD1 (5 bases). Germline CDR1 reads LGHNA; CDR2 reads YSLEER. The CDR3 sequence is 15 residues long. V was clipped by 0 bases and J by 7 bases, with 13 bases between them. CDR3 sequence (DNA): TGCGCCAGCAGCCAAGAAAGGGGTCGGGGACAGCCCCAGCATTTT. It is translated as CASSQERGRGQPQHF.

The J gene is TRBJ2-7, the V gene TRBV19; D gene uncertain. V lost 1 base to trimming and J lost 3 bases, with 13 bases between them. The germline gives CDR1 LNHDA, CDR2 SQIVND (reference sequence). This CDR3 is built from 15 residues. The DNA for the CDR3 is TGTGCCAGTAGTATAGGCGGCAGCTTAAGCTACGAGCAGTACTTC. Protein product: CASSIGGSLSYEQYF.

The chain combines TRBV5-8 with TRBJ2-7, with 7 bases matching TRBD2. The trim removed 4 bases at V and 3 bases at J, leaving 10 bases unmatched. The CDR3 is 15 residues long. The germline V gene encodes CDR1 SGHTS and CDR2 YDEGEE. The CDR3 DNA reads as TGTGCCAGCAGCCATTCTAGCGGAACCCTCTACGAGCAGTACTTC. Amino acid sequence: CASSHSSGTLYEQYF.

This chain joins TRBV5-6 and TRBJ1-1; no firm D call. Trimming cost V 0 bases and J 1 base, with 10 bases left between them. CDR1 SGHDT and CDR2 YYEEEE come from the germline V gene. This CDR3 has 15 amino acids. CDR3 coding DNA: TGTGCCAGCAGCTTGGGGCCCACGGGGAACACTGAAGCTTTCTTT. Encoded protein: CASSLGPTGNTEAFF.

This chain connects TRBV4-1 to TRBJ2-3, with TRBD2 matching 15 bases. The CDR3 has 16 residues. V trimming: 6 bases; J trimming: 5 bases; junction bases outside the gene matches: 6. Germline values: CDR1 MGHRA, CDR2 YSYEKL. CDR3 protein: CASRYGTSGGQDTQYF. CDR3 DNA sequence: TGCGCCAGCAGATACGGGACTAGCGGGGGGCAAGATACGCAGTATTTT.

The chain couples TRBV6-5 to TRBJ2-6; D is ambiguous. Germline CDR1 is MNHEY and CDR2 is SVGAGI. V lost 7 bases and J 0 bases, leaving 7 bases between the germline ends. The CDR3 contains 14 residues. CDR3 protein: CASTSGSGANVLTF. Written as DNA, the CDR3 is TGTGCCAGCACGAGTGGCTCTGGGGCCAACGTCCTGACTTTC.

This clone was found a few times. The genes are TRBV15 and TRBJ1-2; D is uncertain. CDR1 and CDR2 (germline): LNHNV, YYDKDF (reference sequence). Trimming took off 1 base at V and 4 bases at J, with 13 bases between the two ends. The CDR3 covers 15 residues. Here the CDR3 reads CATSRALSTFYGYTF. CDR3 nucleotides: TGTGCCACCAGCAGAGCTCTCTCAACCTTCTATGGCTACACCTTC.

This chain links TRBV9 with TRBJ2-5; D perhaps matches TRBD1 (6 bases). The ends were cut back, 2 bases at V and 4 bases at J, with 9 bases in the middle. The CDR3 runs 13 residues. Germline CDR1 SGDLS, CDR2 YYNGEE. CDR3 residues: CASSVWGRETQYF. DNA of the CDR3: TGTGCCAGCAGCGTTTGGGGGCGAGAGACCCAGTACTTC.

This chain uses TRBV19 with TRBJ2-3; tentative D call: TRBD2 (6 bases). V lost 8 bases to trimming and J lost 11 bases, with 20 bases between them. The CDR3 runs 13 residues. Germline V lookup: CDR1 LNHDA, CDR2 SQIVND (reference sequence). CDR3: CASSGTQLGGQYF. The DNA for the CDR3 is TGTGCCAGTTCCGGGACCCAGCTGGGAGGGCAGTATTTT.

The genes are TRBV7-2 and TRBJ2-7; D remains unclear. Germline V gene sequence: CDR1 SGHTA, CDR2 FQGNSA. With 1 base removed from V and 2 bases from J, the gap between germline ends came to 9 bases. CDR3 length: 14 residues. This CDR3 is CASSLEGRPYEQYF. CDR3 coding DNA: TGTGCCAGCAGCTTAGAAGGCAGGCCCTACGAGCAGTACTTC.

The chain uses TRBV5-5 and TRBJ2-7, with TRBD1 as a possible D gene (6 bases). The germline V gene encodes CDR1 SGHKS and CDR2 YYEKEE (reference sequence). V was cut by 4 bases and J by 5 bases, with 16 bases left in between. This CDR3 has 14 residues. The CDR3 nucleotides read TGTGCCAGCAGCATAATGCGACAGGCCCACGAGCAGTACTTC. It is translated as CASSIMRQAHEQYF.